This record covers a single T cell receptor (beta chain). Its ends do not fully match the called genes, so a read error is possible. The sample belongs to a study of shared clonotypes between healthy human individuals. CDR3 size: 13 residues. Germline V lookup: CDR1 SSHAT, CDR2 FNYEAQ (reference sequence). Original processing methods: Filtering was not the same, since immunoSEQ gave junction-only sequences without quality scores. Sequencing was performed with immunoSEQ multiplex PCR; in TCRdb, only in-frame clones are kept and a portion is missing. That table gives V, J and clone size, and the DNA gave D and trimming. There are approximately 2.5 million clones in the sample; approximately 92% occur only once, and over 0.12% lies in the top ten. Recent acute infections and vaccinations were absent in the healthy HIV-negative adult donors.

This sequence was found in a man aged 18-30 years in good health. Sequenced material: naive CD4+ T cells sorted from blood. Described subset: CD45RA+ positively selected. The chain links TRBV7-7 to TRBJ2-1; no clear D gene. The CDR3 nucleotides read TGTGCTAGCAGCTTAAACTCCGGAACTGAGCAGTTCTTC. This encodes CASSLNSGTEQFF.